A selection of T cell receptor beta chains follows, all from one sample in a study of T-cell memory formation after mild COVID-19. TCRdb passed the 5' RACE reads through MiXCR, listing each CDR3 protein once. Of about 560,000 distinct CDR3 sequences in the sample, 18% were seen once. The sequenced material came from PBMCs or a T cell subset sorted from them (not recorded which). These receptors came from an adult woman who had mild COVID-19 (a few samples of this study predate the infection). Cell type and time point are not known. Each CDR3 is given with its conserved first and last residue. A D gene is named only where the DNA matches it firmly. A clone size is listed for some rows: how often the clone was seen (once, few, many), or a class if it is expanded.

v_gene	d_gene	j_gene	abundance	CDR3nt	CDR3aa
TRBV4-3	.	TRBJ1-6	.	TGCGCCAGCAGCCAAGTTCAGGCAATCGGATCACCCCTCCACTTT	CASSQVQAIGSPLHF
TRBV12-3/TRBV12-4	.	TRBJ1-2	.	TGTGCCAGCCCGGGCGGCTTCTATGGCTACACCTTC	CASPGGFYGYTF
TRBV9	TRBD2	TRBJ2-1	.	TGTGCCAGCAGCACATGGCCCGGGAGGGCGGGAAATGAGCAGTTCTTC	CASSTWPGRAGNEQFF
TRBV6-6	.	TRBJ2-3	.	TGTGCCAGCAGTCGACTACCCCACAGCACAGATACGCAGTATTTT	CASSRLPHSTDTQYF
TRBV5-1	TRBD2	TRBJ2-5	many	TGCGCCAGCAGCTTGTCTCTAGCGGGGGGACCGCAAGAGACCCAGTACTTC	CASSLSLAGGPQETQYF
TRBV12-3/TRBV12-4	TRBD2	TRBJ2-7	.	TGTGCCAGCAGTTTTAGGACTAGCGGGGCCATCTCCTACGAGCAGTACTTC	CASSFRTSGAISYEQYF
TRBV20-1	TRBD2	TRBJ2-7	.	TGCAGTGCCCAAACTAGCGGAGCCTACGAGCAGTACTTC	CSAQTSGAYEQYF
TRBV7-2	.	TRBJ1-1	few	TGTGCCAGCAGCTTAGCGTTCGCGGGCACTGAAGCTTTCTTT	CASSLAFAGTEAFF
TRBV12-3/TRBV12-4	.	TRBJ1-4	.	TGTGCCAGCAGTTTTTATGAAAAACTGTTTTTT	CASSFYEKLFF
TRBV13	TRBD2	TRBJ2-1	few	TGTGCCAGCAGCTCCGGGACTAAAAGTGGCGATGAGCAGTTCTTC	CASSSGTKSGDEQFF
TRBV4-3	TRBD1	TRBJ1-1	once	TGCGCCAGCAGCCAAGATCTACAGGGGTGGAACACTGAAGCTTTCTTT	CASSQDLQGWNTEAFF
TRBV5-1	TRBD1	TRBJ2-7	.	TGCGCCAGCAGCTTGGAGGGACAGGGACTTAACGAGCAGTACTTC	CASSLEGQGLNEQYF
TRBV20-1	.	TRBJ2-3	.	TGCAGTGCTAGAGCTATGGGACCATCCCCGGATACGCAGTATTTT	CSARAMGPSPDTQYF
TRBV19	TRBD2	TRBJ2-3	.	TGTGCCAGTAGCCCTCCGGCGCGGGGGGGCACAGATACGCAGTATTTT	CASSPPARGGTDTQYF
TRBV29-1	.	TRBJ1-1	.	TGCAGCGTCCATTCGGGAACAGAAGCTTTCTTT	CSVHSGTEAFF
TRBV5-1	.	TRBJ1-2	.	TGCGCCAGCAGCTTGGGACCGAACCCTAGGGATGGCTACACCTTC	CASSLGPNPRDGYTF
TRBV12-3/TRBV12-4	TRBD1	TRBJ1-5	.	TGTGCCAGCAGTTTCTGGGACAGGCCCCTTCTGAGGCATTTT	CASSFWDRPLLRHF
TRBV4-1	TRBD2	TRBJ2-1	.	TGCGCCAGCAGCCACCGACTAGCGGGGGGGCAAAATGAGCAGTTCTTC	CASSHRLAGGQNEQFF
TRBV12-3/TRBV12-4	TRBD2	TRBJ2-2	few	TGTGCCAGCAGTCAAGACAAATCTAGCGGGAGTGTCAGGGAGCTGTTTTTT	CASSQDKSSGSVRELFF
TRBV4-3	.	TRBJ2-3	many	TGCGCCAGCAGCCAAGAGGTTAGGTGGGGCCTCACAGATACGCAGTATTTT	CASSQEVRWGLTDTQYF
TRBV7-2	.	TRBJ2-5	.	TGTGCCAGCAGTTGGGACTTGGAATGGGAAACCCAGTACTTC	CASSWDLEWETQYF
TRBV7-8	.	TRBJ2-7	few	TGTGCCAGCAGCCAAGGGCACAACGAGCAGTACTTC	CASSQGHNEQYF
TRBV7-2	.	TRBJ2-2	few	TGTGCCAGCACCCCCGCAGGGGACACCGGGGAGCTGTTTTTT	CASTPAGDTGELFF
TRBV5-1	.	TRBJ2-7	many	TGCGCCAGCAGTCTCGGGGGCCCCCCCCACGAGCAGTACTTC	CASSLGGPPHEQYF
TRBV6-1	TRBD2	TRBJ2-3	.	TGTGCCAGCGTGAGCGGGAGGGTTGGAGATACGCAGTATTTT	CASVSGRVGDTQYF
TRBV6-6	.	TRBJ2-1	few	TGTGCCAGCGGGCCCATGCGCCCTGAGCAGTTCTTC	CASGPMRPEQFF
TRBV6-6	TRBD2	TRBJ2-3	.	TGTGCCAGCAGTCCGACTAGCGGGTACACAGATACGCAGTATTTT	CASSPTSGYTDTQYF
TRBV12-3/TRBV12-4	.	TRBJ2-3	.	TGTGCCAGCGGGCACGACACAGATACGCAGTATTTT	CASGHDTDTQYF
TRBV28	TRBD1	TRBJ2-7	.	TGTGCCAGCAGCCCCCGGGGGACAGGACCCTACGAGCAGTACTTC	CASSPRGTGPYEQYF
TRBV6-2/TRBV6-3	TRBD2	TRBJ2-3	.	TGTGCCAGCAAGGAGCCTAGCGGGAGGGCCCGCACAGATACGCAGTATTTT	CASKEPSGRARTDTQYF
TRBV12-3/TRBV12-4	.	TRBJ2-4	.	TGTGCCAGCAGTCCTCGAATGCTAGCCAAAAACATTCAGTACTTC	CASSPRMLAKNIQYF
TRBV11-2	TRBD2	TRBJ2-3	.	TGTGCCAGCAGCTTCCTAGCGGGAGGGCCCTCAGATACGCAGTATTTT	CASSFLAGGPSDTQYF
TRBV2	.	TRBJ2-7	.	TGTGCCAGTCTGACAGTTTCCTACGAGCAGTACTTC	CASLTVSYEQYF
TRBV11-2	TRBD1	TRBJ1-1	.	TGTGCCAGCAGTAATCTGGGACAGGGATACAACACTGAAGCTTTCTTT	CASSNLGQGYNTEAFF
TRBV19	.	TRBJ2-1	.	TGTGCCAGTAGTATTAGGGCTTACAATGAGCAGTTCTTC	CASSIRAYNEQFF
TRBV24-1	TRBD2	TRBJ2-1	few	TGTGCCACCAGTGACCTGCCTGGGGGGGTCCCCCATGAGCAGTTCTTC	CATSDLPGGVPHEQFF
TRBV3-1	.	TRBJ2-5	.	TGTGCCAGCAGCCAAGGTTGGCAATTCCAAGAGACCCAGTACTTC	CASSQGWQFQETQYF
TRBV20-1	TRBD2	TRBJ2-3	many	TGCAGTGCTAGAGACCTAACGGGGGGGGAGACAGATACGCAGTATTTT	CSARDLTGGETDTQYF
TRBV11-2	.	TRBJ2-5	.	TGTGCCAGCACCACATCGACAGCTCAAGAGACCCAGTACTTC	CASTTSTAQETQYF
TRBV15	.	TRBJ2-3	.	TGTGCCACCAGCAGAGTCGGAGATACGCAGTATTTT	CATSRVGDTQYF
TRBV30	.	TRBJ1-4	few	TGTGCCTGGACTGGAAACCTTGCAGGCGAAAAACTGTTTTTT	CAWTGNLAGEKLFF
TRBV29-1	TRBD1	TRBJ2-1	.	TGCAGCGGCCGGGACAGGGTCCTCAATGAGCAGTTCTTC	CSGRDRVLNEQFF
TRBV10-3	.	TRBJ2-5	.	TGTGCCATCAGTGAACTAGCAGACTTCCAAGAGACCCAGTACTTC	CAISELADFQETQYF
TRBV10-3	.	TRBJ1-4	few	TGTGCCGACGACTCCGATGAAAAACTGTTTTTT	CADDSDEKLFF
TRBV18	.	TRBJ1-2	.	TGTGCCAGCTCACCGAGCAGCCTTAACTATGGCTACACCTTC	CASSPSSLNYGYTF
TRBV6-5	TRBD1	TRBJ1-2	few	TGTGCCAGTTATCCCCGTGGGACAGCATATGGCTACACCTTC	CASYPRGTAYGYTF
TRBV6-1	.	TRBJ2-1	once	TGTGCCAGCATTGGAGTGGGAAATCGGGCGGGACCTGAGCAGTTCTTC	CASIGVGNRAGPEQFF
TRBV11-1	TRBD2	TRBJ2-1	.	TGTGCCAGCAGCCCTCGCGCGGGACTAGCGGAGGCCCTCTCCTACAATGAGCAGTTCTTC	CASSPRAGLAEALSYNEQFF
TRBV7-9	.	TRBJ1-4	few	TGTGCCAGCAGCTTAGTTCCTAATGAAAAACTGTTTTTT	CASSLVPNEKLFF
TRBV20-1	TRBD1	TRBJ2-5	few	TGCAGTGCACCGCGCTCGACAGGGGATTGGGAGACCCAGTACTTC	CSAPRSTGDWETQYF
TRBV29-1	.	TRBJ1-1	few	TGCAGCGTTTCCCGGGGGAACACTGAAGCTTTCTTT	CSVSRGNTEAFF
TRBV12-3/TRBV12-4	TRBD1	TRBJ2-7	.	TGTGCCAGCAGTGCACTCCGGGACAGGTCAAGCGAGCAGTACTTC	CASSALRDRSSEQYF
TRBV5-1	.	TRBJ1-2	.	TGCGCCAGCAGCTTGGCCGGGGGATTTGGCTACACCTTC	CASSLAGGFGYTF
TRBV7-9	.	TRBJ1-5	.	TGTGCCAGCAGCTTAAATGGGCAGGGCCAGCCCCAGCATTTT	CASSLNGQGQPQHF